These T cell receptor beta chains were read from a single sample in a study of blood T cell repertoires in COVID-19. Assay: immunoSEQ multiplex PCR; the TCRdb copy retains only in-frame clones and omits some. This repertoire shows 400,000 to 550,000 clones, around 89% found once; its top ten account for more than 4%. The sequenced material came from peripheral blood. The receptors come from a woman aged 30 to 39 with acute or convalescent COVID-19. Both conserved end residues are part of each CDR3. The D gene is left open where the match is weak. A clone size is listed for some rows: how often the clone was seen (once, few, many), or a class if it is expanded.

j_gene	d_gene	v_gene	abundance	CDR3aa	CDR3nt
TRBJ2-1	TRBD1	TRBV5-1	-	CASSVVRDRVSASYNEQFF	TGCGCCAGCAGCGTGGTGCGCGACAGGGTTTCTGCCTCCTACAATGAGCAGTTCTTC
TRBJ1-1	TRBD1	TRBV18	once	CASSLGQGDTEAFF	TGTGCCAGCTCACTCGGACAGGGGGACACTGAAGCTTTCTTT
TRBJ1-1	-	TRBV2	-	CASRYRAEGDGTEAFF	TGTGCCAGCAGATACAGGGCAGAGGGAGATGGCACTGAAGCTTTCTTT
TRBJ2-2	-	TRBV7-3	-	CASSFSTGELFF	TGTGCCAGCAGCTTTAGTACCGGGGAGCTGTTTTTT
TRBJ2-2	TRBD2	TRBV5-4	-	CASSLKTSGGARAGELFF	TGTGCCAGCAGCTTGAAAACTAGCGGGGGGGCCCGGGCCGGGGAGCTGTTTTTT
TRBJ1-1	-	TRBV7-5	once	CVRSLNNNTEAFF	TGTGTCAGAAGCTTAAATAATAACACTGAAGCTTTCTTT
TRBJ1-1	TRBD1	TRBV6-5	-	CASSWTGTYGTEAFF	TGTGCCAGCAGCTGGACAGGGACGTACGGCACTGAAGCTTTCTTT
TRBJ2-3	TRBD2	TRBV7-6	-	CASSRTSSVKYF	TGTGCCAGCAGCCGGACTAGCAGTGTGAAGTATTTT
TRBJ2-3	-	TRBV4-1	-	CASSQDPTPTDTQYF	TGCGCCAGCAGCCAAGACCCCACTCCCACAGATACGCAGTATTTT
TRBJ1-6	-	TRBV6-5	-	CASHPRGNSPLHF	TGTGCCAGCCACCCCCGGGGAAATTCACCCCTCCACTTT
TRBJ1-1	-	TRBV29-1	-	CSVEVGLTGTEAFF	TGCAGCGTTGAAGTCGGCCTGACTGGGACTGAAGCTTTCTTT
TRBJ2-3	-	TRBV7-8	-	CASSRPGASAVVTDTQYF	TGTGCCAGCAGCCGCCCTGGGGCTAGCGCGGTTGTTACAGATACGCAGTATTTT
TRBJ1-5	-	TRBV4-1	once	CASSQDRGRDSQPQHF	TGCGCCAGCAGCCAAGATCGAGGCAGGGATAGCCAGCCCCAGCATTTT
TRBJ1-1	TRBD1	TRBV6-5	-	CASSHSGTGGNTEAFF	TGTGCCAGCAGTCACTCCGGGACAGGGGGGAACACTGAAGCTTTCTTT
TRBJ1-1	TRBD1	TRBV19	-	CASNQGVNTEAFF	TGTGCCAGTAACCAGGGGGTGAACACTGAAGCTTTCTTT
TRBJ2-3	TRBD1	TRBV5-1	-	CASSSGTATSTDTQYF	TGCGCCAGCAGCTCCGGGACAGCCACTAGCACAGATACGCAGTATTTT
TRBJ2-1	TRBD1	TRBV5-1	once	CASRRDWTGDEQFF	TGCGCCAGCAGGCGAGATTGGACAGGCGATGAGCAGTTCTTC
TRBJ2-1	TRBD1	TRBV19	-	CASSTDRAASSYNEQFF	TGTGCCAGTAGTACGGACAGGGCGGCAAGCTCCTACAATGAGCAGTTCTTC
TRBJ2-5	TRBD1	TRBV5-1	-	CASSQGQVQETQYF	TGCGCCAGCAGCCAGGGACAGGTCCAAGAGACCCAGTACTTC
TRBJ2-5	TRBD2	TRBV3-1/TRBV3-2	-	CASSQDRASGGEIQETQYF	TGTGCCAGCAGCCAAGATAGGGCTAGCGGGGGGGAAATCCAAGAGACCCAGTACTTC
TRBJ2-1	TRBD1	TRBV9	-	CASSVDLPGTGGQGEQFF	TGTGCCAGCAGCGTAGACCTCCCCGGGACAGGGGGTCAAGGTGAGCAGTTCTTC
TRBJ2-5	TRBD1	TRBV5-4	-	CASSGRDRGETQYF	TGTGCCAGCAGCGGAAGGGACAGGGGTGAGACCCAGTACTTC
TRBJ1-3	-	TRBV29-1	-	CSANRRTGNTIYF	TGCAGCGCCAACAGGAGAACTGGAAACACCATATATTTT
TRBJ2-2	-	TRBV18	-	CASSPSSTKGELFF	TGTGCCAGCTCACCAAGCTCTACTAAGGGGGAGCTGTTTTTT
TRBJ1-6	TRBD1	TRBV28	-	CASRPDRGLRNSPLHF	TGTGCCAGCAGGCCGGACAGGGGATTGAGGAATTCACCCCTCCACTTT
TRBJ1-2	TRBD1	TRBV10-3	-	CAISRTGGRDGYTF	TGTGCCATCAGTAGGACAGGGGGGCGGGATGGCTACACCTTC
TRBJ2-2	TRBD2	TRBV5-1	-	CASSRQGERTSGGTGELFF	TGCGCCAGCAGCCGGCAGGGAGAGAGGACTAGCGGGGGCACCGGGGAGCTGTTTTTT
TRBJ2-1	TRBD2	TRBV14	-	CASSQSFFGASGGWSSYNEQFF	TGTGCCAGCAGCCAATCTTTTTTTGGGGCTAGCGGGGGCTGGAGCTCCTACAATGAGCAGTTCTTC
TRBJ1-1	TRBD1	TRBV5-1	-	CASSLRAGGEAFF	TGCGCCAGCAGCTTACGGGCAGGGGGCGAAGCTTTCTTT
TRBJ2-7	TRBD2	TRBV15	-	CATSRDGRGPYEQYF	TGTGCCACCAGCAGAGATGGGAGGGGCCCCTACGAGCAGTACTTC
TRBJ2-3	-	TRBV6-6	-	CASSLRTELDTQYF	TGTGCCAGCAGCCTAAGAACCGAATTGGATACGCAGTATTTT
TRBJ1-6	-	TRBV5-1	-	CASSLEADFGGSPLHF	TGCGCCAGCAGCTTGGAGGCGGACTTCGGTGGATCACCCCTCCACTTT
TRBJ1-2	-	TRBV2	-	CASSSDRPRGGYTF	TGTGCCAGTTCGTCTGACAGACCGCGGGGAGGCTACACCTTC
TRBJ2-1	-	TRBV5-1	-	CASSLERQGSPYNEQFF	TGCGCCAGCAGCTTGGAGAGGCAGGGCTCCCCCTACAATGAGCAGTTCTTC
TRBJ1-3	-	TRBV3-1/TRBV3-2	-	CASSPAQGNTIYF	TGTGCCAGCAGCCCAGCACAGGGAAACACCATATATTTT
TRBJ2-1	-	TRBV24-1	-	CAKPRGHFSYNEQFF	TGTGCCAAACCACGAGGGCACTTCTCCTACAATGAGCAGTTCTTC
TRBJ1-3	TRBD1	TRBV5-6	-	CASSLGPGGFGNTIYF	TGTGCCAGCAGCTTGGGACCAGGGGGCTTTGGAAACACCATATATTTT
TRBJ2-2	TRBD1	TRBV7-9	few	CASSAGTGGLTGELFF	TGTGCCAGCAGCGCTGGGACAGGGGGCCTCACCGGGGAGCTGTTTTTT
TRBJ2-1	-	TRBV29-1	-	CSVDQGSYNEQFF	TGCAGCGTTGATCAGGGGTCCTACAATGAGCAGTTCTTC
TRBJ2-7	-	TRBV28	-	CASSYDRPYEQYF	TGTGCCAGCAGCTACGACAGGCCCTACGAGCAGTACTTC
TRBJ1-5	TRBD1	TRBV6-5	-	CASRQNRGSNQPQHF	TGTGCCAGCAGACAAAACAGGGGTAGCAATCAGCCCCAGCATTTT
TRBJ1-6	TRBD1	TRBV11-2	-	CASSPRTGGSYNSPLHF	TGTGCCAGCAGCCCCCGGACAGGGGGATCCTATAATTCACCCCTCCACTTT
TRBJ2-2	TRBD1	TRBV11-3	-	CASSFRDSRNTGELFF	TGTGCCAGCAGCTTCCGGGACAGCCGGAACACCGGGGAGCTGTTTTTT
TRBJ2-5	TRBD2	TRBV7-2	-	CASSLGSGVGETQYF	TGTGCCAGCAGCTTAGGGAGCGGGGTTGGGGAGACCCAGTACTTC
TRBJ2-1	-	TRBV12-5	-	CASPHGSRGNEQFF	TGTGCTAGTCCCCACGGGTCCAGAGGCAATGAGCAGTTCTTC